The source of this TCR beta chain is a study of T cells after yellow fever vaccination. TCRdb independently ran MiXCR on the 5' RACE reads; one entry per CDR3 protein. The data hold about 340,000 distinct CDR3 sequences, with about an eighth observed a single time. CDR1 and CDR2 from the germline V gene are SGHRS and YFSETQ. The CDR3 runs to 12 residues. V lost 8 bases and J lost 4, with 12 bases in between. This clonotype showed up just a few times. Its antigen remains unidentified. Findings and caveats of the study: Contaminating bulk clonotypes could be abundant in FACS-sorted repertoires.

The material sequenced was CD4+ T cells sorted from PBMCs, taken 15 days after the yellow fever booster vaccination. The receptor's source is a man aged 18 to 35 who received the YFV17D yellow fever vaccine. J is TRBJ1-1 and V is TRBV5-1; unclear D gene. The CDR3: CASGPRVTEAFF. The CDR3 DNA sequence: TGCGCCAGTGGGCCTCGGGTCACTGAAGCTTTCTTT.